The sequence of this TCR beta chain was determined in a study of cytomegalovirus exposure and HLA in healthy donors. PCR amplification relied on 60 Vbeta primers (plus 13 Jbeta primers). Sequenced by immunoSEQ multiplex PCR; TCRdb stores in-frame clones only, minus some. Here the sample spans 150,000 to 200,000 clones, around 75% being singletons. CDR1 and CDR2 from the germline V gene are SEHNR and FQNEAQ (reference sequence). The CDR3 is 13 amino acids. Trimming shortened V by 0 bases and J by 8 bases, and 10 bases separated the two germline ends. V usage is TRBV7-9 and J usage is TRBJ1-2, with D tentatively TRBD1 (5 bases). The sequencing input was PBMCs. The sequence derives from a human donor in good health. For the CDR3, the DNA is TGTGCCAGCAGCTTAGCAGGGGTGGAAGGCTACACCTTC. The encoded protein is CASSLAGVEGYTF.